What follows are 5 T cell receptor beta chains derived from one specimen sequenced in a study of PD-L1 blockade in urothelial cancer. TCRdb's copy holds only in-frame clones and misses some; the assay was immunoSEQ multiplex PCR. This sample has fewer than 25,000 clones, with around 88% found just once. This specimen consisted of PBMCs, obtained around atezolizumab (anti-PD-L1) treatment. Receptors originate from a man in his fifties or sixties with urothelial cancer.

The DNA of the CDR3 is TGTGCCAGCAGCTTTGACAGGGGATATTCACCCCTCCACTTT. Protein sequence: CASSFDRGYSPLHF. The chain joins TRBV5-4 to TRBJ1-6, with 8 bases fitting TRBD1. This CDR3 has 14 residues. Germline V gene sequence: CDR1 SGHNT, CDR2 YYREEE (reference sequence). V trimming: 2 bases; J trimming: 8 bases; junction bases outside the gene matches: 3.

The chain carries TRBV7-8 and TRBJ1-3, with 7 bases lining up with TRBD1. The CDR3 has 16 amino acids. The V gene end was trimmed by 6 bases and the J gene end by 4 bases; junction bases not matched to a gene: 12. Germline CDR1 reads SGHVS; CDR2 reads FQNEAQ. The CDR3 bases are TGTGCCAGCAGGCCAGGGGGGACCTACTCCGGAAACACCATATATTTT. This encodes CASRPGGTYSGNTIYF.

The chain joins TRBV19 to TRBJ2-3; the D is unclear. V was shortened by 5 bases and J by 2 bases, with 5 bases between the two germline ends. CDR1 is LNHDA and CDR2 is SQIVND in the germline V gene (reference sequence). This CDR3 is built from 12 residues. The CDR3 sequence: CASSRFTDTQYF. Written as DNA, the CDR3 is TGTGCCAGTAGTCGGTTCACAGATACGCAGTATTTT.

This chain links TRBV18 with TRBJ1-4; D is unresolved. The CDR3 has 16 residues. V lost 2 bases, J lost 0 bases, and 10 bases lay in between. Germline assignment: CDR1 KGHSH and CDR2 LQKENI. Written as DNA, the CDR3 is TGTGCCAGCTCACCAGAGCAGGTCGCAACTAATGAAAAACTGTTTTTT. Translation gives CASSPEQVATNEKLFF.

This rearrangement joins TRBV30 to TRBJ1-2, with 7 nucleotides matching TRBD1. The CDR3 runs to 15 residues. Germline lookup yields CDR1 GTSNPN and CDR2 SVGIG (reference sequence). The ends lost 3 bases at V and 0 bases at J; junction bases unmatched: 7. The CDR3, as DNA: TGTGCCTGGAGCGTCGGACAGGTCTCTAACTATGGCTACACCTTC. Its translation: CAWSVGQVSNYGYTF.